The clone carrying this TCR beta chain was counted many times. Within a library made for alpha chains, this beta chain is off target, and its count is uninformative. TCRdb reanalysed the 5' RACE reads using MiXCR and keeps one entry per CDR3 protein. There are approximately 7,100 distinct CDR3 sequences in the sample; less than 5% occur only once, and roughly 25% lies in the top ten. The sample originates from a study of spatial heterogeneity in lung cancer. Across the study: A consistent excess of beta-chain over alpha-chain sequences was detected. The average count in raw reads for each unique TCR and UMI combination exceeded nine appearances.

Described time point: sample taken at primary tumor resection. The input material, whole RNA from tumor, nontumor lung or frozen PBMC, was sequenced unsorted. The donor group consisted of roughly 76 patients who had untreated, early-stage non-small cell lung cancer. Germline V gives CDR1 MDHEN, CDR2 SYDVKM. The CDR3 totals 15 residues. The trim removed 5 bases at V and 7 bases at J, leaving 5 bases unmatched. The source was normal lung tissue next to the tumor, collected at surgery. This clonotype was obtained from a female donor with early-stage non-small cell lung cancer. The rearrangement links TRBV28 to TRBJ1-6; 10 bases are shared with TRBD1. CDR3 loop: CASSGTGDRNSPLHF. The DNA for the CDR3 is TGTGCCAGCAGTGGGACAGGGGATCGGAATTCACCCCTCCACTTT.